Presented here are 17 T cell receptor beta chains from one specimen sequenced in a study of Ad26.COV2.S vaccination and SARS-CoV-2 variants (dated by TCRdb to 2020 to 2023). Receptors were amplified or captured by the immunoSEQ multiplex PCR assay. Not all clones reach the TCRdb copy of this immuneACCESS table, which keeps in-frame sequences only. Checked studies attribute under half of the gap to unresolved V genes and leave the rest unexplained. This sample lists under 150,000 clones; about nine tenths were detected once. In total, the top ten clones hold 4% to 6% of the sample. In light of the paper, this sample's time point label describes: individuals recovered from natural SARS-CoV-2 infection. This material consisted of peripheral blood, taken after recovery from COVID-19. The receptors shown here come from a human donor who had recovered from COVID-19.

This clone came up once. This rearrangement joins TRBV28 to TRBJ1-1, with TRBD1 as a possible D gene (6 bases). The CDR3 is 14 residues long. V shed 6 bases and J shed 10 bases, with 21 bases lying between them. CDR1 MDHEN and CDR2 SYDVKM come from the germline V gene. The CDR3 DNA sequence: TGTGCCAGCAGGTTCCCTGGGGGGACACCAACAGCTTTCTTT. As protein: CASRFPGGTPTAFF.

This clone was detected only once. The rearrangement links TRBV29-1 to TRBJ2-1; TRBD2 agrees at 11 bases. The length of the CDR3 is 15 residues. V gave up 1 base and J gave up 2 bases; unmatched junction bases: 1. Germline loops: CDR1 SQVTM, CDR2 ANQGSEA. The CDR3: CSVEGSGGAYNEQFF. CDR3 bases: TGCAGCGTTGAAGGTAGCGGGGGGGCCTACAATGAGCAGTTCTTC.

The rearrangement links TRBV7-9 to TRBJ1-5; D may be TRBD1 (6 bases). Germline V CDR1 and CDR2: SEHNR, FQNEAQ (reference sequence). The CDR3 is made up of 14 amino acids. Between the trimmed V and J ends, which lost 4 bases and 4 bases, there was a span of 11 bases. The CDR3 here is CASSSDRSNQPQHF. CDR3 coding DNA: TGTGCCAGCAGCTCCGACAGGAGTAATCAGCCCCAGCATTTT.

This chain joins TRBV27 and TRBJ1-5; possibly TRBD1 for D (6 bases). V gave up 5 bases and J gave up 6 bases, with 14 bases separating them. This CDR3 spans 14 amino acids. The germline gives CDR1 MNHEY, CDR2 SMNVEV (reference sequence). The CDR3 loop is CASSETGMSQPQHF. As DNA, the CDR3 is TGTGCCAGCAGTGAAACAGGGATGAGTCAGCCCCAGCATTTT.

This rearrangement joins TRBV18 to TRBJ2-3; perhaps TRBD2 as D (6 bases). Germline lookup yields CDR1 KGHSH and CDR2 LQKENI. The CDR3 spans 18 residues. Trimming pared 3 bases from V and 0 bases from J, leaving 19 bases between. The chain's CDR3 is CASSPVLLAGTSTDTQYF. CDR3 sequence (DNA): TGTGCCAGCTCACCCGTCCTCCTCGCGGGGACTAGCACAGATACGCAGTATTTT.

This rearrangement joins TRBV28 to TRBJ2-1, with D possibly TRBD2 on 6 matching bases. CDR1 and CDR2 (germline): MDHEN, SYDVKM. Trimming removed 3 bases at V and 9 bases at J, with 15 bases between. The CDR3 totals 14 residues. The CDR3 DNA is TGTGCCAGCAGTTTGGAGGGGACTTGGGGTGAGCAGTTCTTC. It yields the protein CASSLEGTWGEQFF.

The V call is TRBV4-3, the J call TRBJ2-5; 9 bases map to TRBD2. The CDR3 is 16 residues long. Looked up from germline, CDR1 is LGHNA and CDR2 is YSLEER. Losses at the gene ends were 4 bases for V and 2 bases for J; bases not matched to a gene: 8. The CDR3: CASSLYLAGTQETQYF. CDR3 bases: TGCGCCAGCAGCCTATACCTAGCGGGGACGCAAGAGACCCAGTACTTC.

The chain has TRBV6-2 or TRBV6-3 and TRBJ2-7; D uncertain. Germline V lookup: CDR1 MNHEY, CDR2 SVGEGT. Between the trimmed V and J ends, which lost 3 bases and 4 bases, there was a span of 13 bases. CDR3 length: 14 amino acids. CDR3 coding DNA: TGTGCCAGCAGTTATTATAGAGGTTTTTACGAGCAGTACTTC. Protein: CASSYYRGFYEQYF.

This chain uses TRBV6-5 with TRBJ1-6; maybe TRBD1 (5 bases). The CDR3 contains 13 residues. Trimming removed 6 bases from V and 11 bases from J, with 14 bases in between. Germline CDR1 MNHEY, CDR2 SVGAGI. The CDR3 region is CASSPDSSPPLHF. DNA for the CDR3: TGTGCCAGCAGCCCCGACAGTTCCCCACCCCTCCACTTT.

J is TRBJ2-1 and V is TRBV3-1 (or the pseudogene TRBV3-2); 8 bases are a match to TRBD2. The ends lost 0 bases at V and 5 bases at J; junction bases unmatched: 21. Germline assignment: CDR1 LGHDT and CDR2 YNNKEL (reference sequence). The CDR3 is 21 residues long. The CDR3 loop is CASSQDGVTGAGGRLNNEQFF. CDR3 sequence (DNA): TGTGCCAGCAGCCAAGATGGGGTTACTGGGGCGGGGGGCCGTTTGAACAATGAGCAGTTCTTC.

The chain joins TRBV19 to TRBJ1-1; no definite D call. This CDR3 spans 12 amino acids. Germline CDR1 is LNHDA and CDR2 is SQIVND (reference sequence). V lost 1 base, J lost 10 bases, and 10 bases lay in between. CDR3 sequence (DNA): TGTGCCAGTAGTATAGGTCCCGGTGGAGCTTTCTTT. This encodes CASSIGPGGAFF.

The chain links TRBV20-1 to TRBJ2-7; 7 bases line up with TRBD2. Trimming at V came to 4 bases and at J to 11 bases, leaving 8 bases not matched to a gene. This CDR3 spans 11 amino acids. Germline V gene data show CDR1 as DFQATT and CDR2 as SNEGSKA (reference sequence). CDR3 sequence reads: CSATNGTTEYF. The CDR3 coding sequence is TGCAGTGCTACCAACGGGACTACGGAGTACTTC.

The chain employs TRBV30 and TRBJ2-2; the match to TRBD2 covers 7 bases. Losses at the gene ends were 1 base for V and 6 bases for J; bases not matched to a gene: 17. The CDR3 contains 18 residues. CDR1 GTSNPN and CDR2 SVGIG come from the germline V gene (reference sequence). The CDR3 is CAWSAISLGEGVPGELFF. The CDR3 nucleotides are TGTGCCTGGAGTGCAATCTCCCTGGGGGAGGGAGTCCCCGGGGAGCTGTTTTTT.

Regarding this clone: Other DNA sequences from this sample encode an identical CDR3 as well. The rearrangement links TRBV6-2 or TRBV6-3 to TRBJ1-2; D unresolved. Germline V lookup: CDR1 MNHEY, CDR2 SVGEGT. V was trimmed by 3 bases and J by 4 bases, leaving 3 bases between them. There are 11 residues in the CDR3. The chain's CDR3 is CASSYGYGYTF. DNA of the CDR3: TGTGCCAGCAGTTATGGCTATGGCTACACCTTC.

The chain couples TRBV9 to TRBJ2-2; D assignment may be TRBD1 or TRBD2 (6 bases each). The CDR3 contains 15 residues. Trimming cost V 6 bases and J 2 bases, with 14 bases left between them. Germline CDR1 is SGDLS and CDR2 is YYNGEE. The CDR3 is CASTAGGLNTGELFF. As DNA, the CDR3 is TGTGCCAGCACCGCCGGGGGCCTTAACACCGGGGAGCTGTTTTTT.

The chain is built from TRBV28 and TRBJ1-4; no clear D. CDR3 size: 16 residues. Deletions cut 6 bases from V and 2 bases from J, with 16 bases between. Germline CDR1 MDHEN, CDR2 SYDVKM. In nucleotides, the CDR3 is TGTGCCAGCAGCCCCTTGCGACTGGCGACTAATGAAAAACTGTTTTTT. This translates into CASSPLRLATNEKLFF.

This chain links TRBV5-5 with TRBJ1-1, with D possibly being TRBD1 (6 bases). The germline V and J ends were trimmed by 4 bases and 4 bases, with 17 bases remaining between them. Germline assignment: CDR1 SGHKS and CDR2 YYEKEE (reference sequence). The CDR3 is 15 amino acids. The chain's CDR3 is CASSPPGGALTEAFF. For the CDR3, the DNA is TGTGCCAGCAGCCCGCCGGGGGGGGCTCTCACTGAAGCTTTCTTT.